This is a list of T cell receptor beta chains from one sample in a study of T cell responses to AZD1222 COVID-19 vaccine. Data came from immunoSEQ multiplex PCR; TCRdb stores just in-frame clones and leaves some out. The sample includes roughly 130,000 clones, around 94% of them seen just once. The sample in question was peripheral blood, obtained on day 0 of AZD1222 vaccination. Receptors originate from an adult in good health. Both conserved end residues are part of each CDR3. The order of the fields is V gene, clone size, J gene, D gene, CDR3 protein, CDR3 DNA. D genes are given only for firm matches. The size of a clone is reported for some rows only, either as once, few or many, or as a class for expanded clones.

TRBV5-6	.	TRBJ1-4	.	CASSLQGINEKLFF	TGTGCCAGCAGCTTGCAGGGAATTAATGAAAAACTGTTTTTT
TRBV28	.	TRBJ2-7	TRBD1	CASSLLFLGQNSYEQYF	TGTGCCAGCAGTTTATTGTTCTTGGGACAGAACTCCTACGAGCAGTACTTC
TRBV4-2	once	TRBJ2-7	.	CASSPGSTARYEQYF	TGTGCCAGCAGCCCGGGGAGCACGGCCCGATACGAGCAGTACTTC
TRBV5-1	.	TRBJ1-1	TRBD1	CASSRGQGGTEAFF	TGCGCCAGCAGCAGGGGACAGGGTGGCACTGAAGCTTTCTTT
TRBV10-3	.	TRBJ2-7	.	CAISGNPGGSEQYF	TGTGCCATCAGTGGAAATCCAGGGGGGAGCGAGCAGTACTTC
TRBV28	.	TRBJ1-5	TRBD1	CASSSISGQGQNQPQHF	TGTGCCAGCAGTTCGATTTCGGGACAGGGTCAAAATCAGCCCCAGCATTTT
TRBV7-2	.	TRBJ2-1	TRBD1	CASSYDRGNEQFF	TGTGCCAGCAGCTACGACAGGGGGAATGAGCAGTTCTTC
TRBV11-2	once	TRBJ2-7	.	CASSAPIGAGHYEQYF	TGTGCCAGCAGCGCTCCCATCGGGGCGGGGCACTACGAGCAGTACTTC
TRBV21-1	.	TRBJ1-1	.	CASTPAEVMNTEAFF	TGTGCCAGCACCCCCGCGGAGGTAATGAACACTGAAGCTTTCTTT
TRBV7-8	.	TRBJ2-1	TRBD2	CASSLVAGGLPNEQFF	TGTGCCAGCAGCTTAGTGGCGGGAGGCTTACCCAATGAGCAGTTCTTC
TRBV19	.	TRBJ2-1	TRBD2	CASSYKVAGVFRNEQFF	TGTGCCAGTAGTTATAAGGTAGCGGGAGTTTTTAGAAATGAGCAGTTCTTC
TRBV5-1	.	TRBJ2-7	.	CASSSGTEGNEQYF	TGCGCCAGCAGCTCCGGGACGGAGGGGAACGAGCAGTACTTC
TRBV28	.	TRBJ1-6	TRBD1	CASSPAGTGGFDSPLHF	TGTGCCAGCAGCCCTGCCGGAACAGGGGGCTTTGATTCACCCCTCCACTTT
TRBV2	.	TRBJ1-2	.	CASSDRLTGGYTF	TGTGCCAGCAGTGACAGGTTGACTGGTGGCTACACCTTC
TRBV5-1	.	TRBJ2-1	.	CASSLTAVNEQFF	TGCGCCAGCAGCTTGACTGCCGTCAATGAGCAGTTCTTC
TRBV4-2	.	TRBJ1-1	TRBD1	CASSLSTLRQGQLQSEAFF	TGTGCCAGCAGCCTTTCCACCCTTCGACAGGGCCAGCTGCAAAGTGAAGCTTTCTTT
TRBV5-1	.	TRBJ2-2	TRBD2	CASSLAGTSYRELFF	TGCGCCAGCAGCTTGGCCGGGACTAGCTACCGGGAGCTGTTTTTT
TRBV6-1	.	TRBJ1-3	.	CASSEALPASGNTIYF	TGTGCCAGCAGTGAAGCGCTTCCAGCCTCTGGAAACACCATATATTTT
TRBV9	.	TRBJ2-7	TRBD2	CASSPRTPGTSGRSYEQYF	TGTGCCAGCAGCCCACGGACCCCAGGGACTAGCGGGAGGTCCTACGAGCAGTACTTC
TRBV4-2	.	TRBJ1-6	.	CASSQELSRGALNSPLHF	TGTGCCAGCAGCCAAGAATTGTCGAGGGGGGCCCTTAATTCACCCCTCCACTTT